This T cell receptor (beta chain) was sequenced during a study of T-cell memory formation after mild COVID-19. Trimming removed 6 bases from V and 1 base from J, with 12 bases in between. From germline, CDR1 is MNHEY and CDR2 SMNVEV (reference sequence). The CDR3 covers 15 residues. Via MiXCR, TCRdb re-called the 5' RACE reads, giving one row per CDR3 protein. Here the sample spans about 350,000 distinct CDR3 sequences, around 27% being singletons. The rearrangement uses TRBV27 and TRBJ2-2; D might be TRBD1 or TRBD2, each matching 5 bases. The sample consisted of PBMCs or a T cell subset sorted from them (not recorded which). The TCR comes from an adult woman who had mild COVID-19 (a few samples of this study predate the infection). Cell type and time point are not known. The CDR3 DNA follows: TGTGCCAGCAGGGGGCAAGAGGGGAACACCGGGGAGCTGTTTTTT. Translation: CASRGQEGNTGELFF.